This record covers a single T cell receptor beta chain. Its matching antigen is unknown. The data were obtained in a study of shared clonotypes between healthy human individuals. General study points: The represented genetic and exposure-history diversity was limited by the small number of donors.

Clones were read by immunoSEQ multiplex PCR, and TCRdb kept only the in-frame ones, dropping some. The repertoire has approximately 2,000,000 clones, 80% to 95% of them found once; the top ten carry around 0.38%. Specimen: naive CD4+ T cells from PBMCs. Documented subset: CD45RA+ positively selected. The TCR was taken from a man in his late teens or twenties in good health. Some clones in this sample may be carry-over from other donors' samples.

CDR3 DNA sequence: TGTGCCAGCAGCGTAAAAGGGGTGAACACTGAAGCTTTCTTT. Amino acids: CASSVKGVNTEAFF. This chain connects TRBV9 to TRBJ1-1, with D perhaps matching TRBD1 (5 bases). The length of the CDR3 is 14 residues. V shed 1 base and J shed 0 bases, with 7 bases lying between them. The germline CDR1 and CDR2 sequences are SGDLS and YYNGEE.